The sequence of this TCR beta chain was determined in a study of shared clonotypes between healthy human individuals. Study-wide context: For every donor, three CD4 naive, three CD4 memory, two CD8 naive and one CD8 memory plates were used. Study-level results: Relative to clonotypes present in all four donors, those not shared had lower generation probabilities. The expectation was that sequencing depth would affect clonotype sharing among donors.

CD45RO negativity and positive selection for CCR7 defined naive CD8 cells, a population that excluded terminally differentiated effector memory CD45RA+ cells. On this clone: What it binds is unknown.

Here immunoSEQ multiplex PCR was the method, and the copy in TCRdb shows in-frame clones only, minus some. The sample lists approximately 740,000 clones, over 90% seen once, with 24% in the top ten. Germline V CDR1 and CDR2: SGDLS, YYNGEE. This CDR3 is built from 15 residues. Trimming left V 2 bases short and J 3 bases short, with 15 bases between. Material for sequencing was naive CD8+ T cells sorted from blood. The rearrangement links TRBV9 to TRBJ2-7, with D maybe TRBD1 (7 bases). The clonotype was recovered from a man aged 25 to 40 in good health. The CDR3 sequence is CASSVEGARLYEQYF. Written as DNA, the CDR3 is TGTGCCAGCAGCGTGGAGGGGGCGCGTCTCTACGAGCAGTACTTC.